This is a list of T cell receptor beta chains from one sample in a study of cytomegalovirus exposure and HLA in healthy donors. The data were produced by immunoSEQ multiplex PCR, yet TCRdb's version contains in-frame clones alone and is incomplete. The sample has some 140,000 clones, over 65% seen once; the top ten hold 2.1%. The sample taken for sequencing was PBMCs. These receptors were taken from a man aged 25 to 40 in good health and CMV-seronegative. Both conserved end residues are part of each CDR3.

J gene | V gene | CDR3 protein
TRBJ2-1 | TRBV4-3 | CASSQVSVGTANNEQFF
TRBJ2-7 | TRBV18 | CASSPNRGSYDEQYF
. | TRBV6-1 | CASSGGYEQYF
TRBJ1-1 | TRBV13 | CASSLDRGDTEAFF
TRBJ1-2 | TRBV29-1 | CSAGDRAGGYPF
TRBJ2-5 | TRBV7-9 | CASSLEAGAVQETQYF
TRBJ1-1 | TRBV6-6 | CASRITGNIIEAFF
TRBJ1-2 | TRBV7-2 | CASSLGGSQNYGYTF
TRBJ1-5 | TRBV5-1 | CASSLGDRGPTGPQHF
TRBJ1-1 | TRBV10-3 | CAISELRQGLEAFF
TRBJ2-7 | TRBV18 | CASSPLRDRRYEQYF
TRBJ2-5 | TRBV2 | CATRETSGGQETQYF
TRBJ1-3 | TRBV4-2 | CASSQVGSSGNTIYF
TRBJ1-2 | TRBV2 | CASRGTANYGYTF
TRBJ2-1 | TRBV7-8 | CASSLAMAGAFDEQFF
TRBJ2-1 | TRBV27 | CASSFLARGGSYNEQFF
TRBJ2-1 | TRBV19 | CASSGTGLAAYNEQFF
TRBJ2-5 | TRBV5-6 | CASSLGDLAGDGETQYF
TRBJ2-6 | TRBV7-9 | CASSAMAGTESSGANVLTF
TRBJ2-7 | TRBV15 | CATSRSTGTYEQYF
TRBJ2-7 | TRBV7-2 | CASSPTWACEQYF
TRBJ2-7 | TRBV7-2 | CASRQTGVPYEQYF
TRBJ1-5 | TRBV28 | CASRFLSRGSNQPQHF
TRBJ1-1 | TRBV28 | CASRQQGVGTEAFF
TRBJ2-7 | TRBV27 | CASSLSGRGGFEQYF
TRBJ1-1 | TRBV19 | CASSRGQDPRSAFF
TRBJ1-2 | TRBV7-2 | CASSHGTQLYGYTF
TRBJ2-3 | TRBV19 | CASSIRSGLEGGTQYF
TRBJ2-5 | TRBV4-2 | CASSQVTSGAQETQYF
TRBJ2-6 | TRBV2 | CARQGTGANVLTF
TRBJ2-7 | TRBV7-2 | CASSSGAISEQYF
TRBJ1-1 | TRBV29-1 | CSARDLENTEAFF
TRBJ2-1 | TRBV25-1 | CASQDRANNEQFF
TRBJ1-3 | TRBV6-1 | CASSVQGGFSGNTIYF
TRBJ2-2 | TRBV18 | CASSPGLAGNTGELFF
TRBJ1-2 | TRBV6-1 | CASSEAMGDSYGYTF